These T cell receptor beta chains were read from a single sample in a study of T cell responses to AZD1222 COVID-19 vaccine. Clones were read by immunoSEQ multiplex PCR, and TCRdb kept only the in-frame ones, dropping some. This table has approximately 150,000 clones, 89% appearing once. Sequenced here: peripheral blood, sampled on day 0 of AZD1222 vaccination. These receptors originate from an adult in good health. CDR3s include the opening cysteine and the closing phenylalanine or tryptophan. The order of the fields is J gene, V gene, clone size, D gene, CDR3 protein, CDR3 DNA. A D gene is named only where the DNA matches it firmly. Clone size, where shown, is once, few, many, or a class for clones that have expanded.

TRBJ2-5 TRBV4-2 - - CASSLSRGGETQYF TGTGCCAGCAGCCTCTCAAGAGGAGGAGAGACCCAGTACTTC
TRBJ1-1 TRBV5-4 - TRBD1 CASSLDRTGAPEAFF TGTGCCAGCAGCCTAGATCGGACAGGCGCCCCTGAAGCTTTCTTT
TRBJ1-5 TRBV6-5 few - CASSPRWEGNQPQHF TGTGCCAGCAGCCCCCGCTGGGAGGGCAATCAGCCCCAGCATTTT
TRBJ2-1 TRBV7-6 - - CASSLGLVNEQFF TGTGCCAGCAGCTTGGGGCTTGTCAATGAGCAGTTCTTC
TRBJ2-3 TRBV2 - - CASQQGTDTQYF TGTGCCAGCCAACAGGGCACAGATACGCAGTATTTT
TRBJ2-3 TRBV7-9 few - CASALGGADTQYF TGTGCCAGCGCTTTAGGAGGAGCAGATACGCAGTATTTT
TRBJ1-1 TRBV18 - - CASSPQGLNTEAFF TGTGCCAGCTCACCACAGGGATTGAACACTGAAGCTTTCTTT
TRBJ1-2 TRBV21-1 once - CASAPRGGYTF TGTGCCAGCGCGCCCAGGGGTGGCTACACCTTC
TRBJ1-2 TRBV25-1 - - CASSDFRKSVDGYTF TGTGCCAGCAGTGATTTTAGGAAAAGCGTCGATGGCTACACCTTC
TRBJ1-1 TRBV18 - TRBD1 CASSLQGGDTEAFF TGTGCCAGCTCACTCCAGGGGGGGGACACTGAAGCTTTCTTT
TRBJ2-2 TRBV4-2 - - CASTPSSHSYDTGELFF TGTGCCAGCACTCCTTCATCGCACTCTTATGACACTGGGGAGCTGTTTTTT
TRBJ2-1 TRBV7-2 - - CASSPRVNPYNEQFF TGTGCCAGCAGCCCCCGCGTCAATCCTTACAATGAGCAGTTCTTC
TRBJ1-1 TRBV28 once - CASTPGGWGEAFF TGTGCCAGCACCCCCGGGGGTTGGGGTGAAGCTTTCTTT
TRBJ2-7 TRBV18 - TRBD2 CASSRTSGSFYEQYF TGTGCCAGCTCACGAACAAGCGGGAGTTTTTACGAGCAGTACTTC
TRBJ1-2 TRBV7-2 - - CASSLGLGTWYGYTF TGTGCCAGCAGCTTAGGTCTCGGAACTTGGTATGGCTACACCTTC
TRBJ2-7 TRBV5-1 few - CASSLMGVEVYEQYF TGCGCCAGCAGCCTGATGGGGGTAGAGGTCTACGAGCAGTACTTC
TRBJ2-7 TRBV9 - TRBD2 CASSVSGTSISYEQYF TGTGCCAGCAGCGTTTCCGGGACTAGCATATCCTACGAGCAGTACTTC
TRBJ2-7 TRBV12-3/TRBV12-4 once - CASRTSSGEQYF TGTGCCAGCAGGACCTCCTCTGGGGAGCAGTACTTC
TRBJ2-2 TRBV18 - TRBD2 CASSSLAGSGTGELFF TGTGCCAGCTCATCACTAGCGGGGAGCGGGACCGGGGAGCTGTTTTTT
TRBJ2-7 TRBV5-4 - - CASSLSQTYEQYF TGTGCCAGCAGCTTAAGCCAGACCTACGAGCAGTACTTC
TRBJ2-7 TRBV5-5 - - CASSLWLPIYEQYF TGTGCCAGCAGCTTGTGGCTTCCAATATACGAGCAGTACTTC
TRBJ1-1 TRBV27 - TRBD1 CASGRQGAYTEAFF TGTGCCAGCGGTCGGCAGGGGGCTTACACTGAAGCTTTCTTT
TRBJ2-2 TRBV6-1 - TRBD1 CASSEVPGQGSGELFF TGTGCCAGCAGTGAGGTCCCGGGACAGGGTTCCGGGGAGCTGTTTTTT
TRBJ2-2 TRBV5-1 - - CASRLMDSTGELFF TGCGCCAGCCGACTCATGGACAGCACCGGGGAGCTGTTTTTT
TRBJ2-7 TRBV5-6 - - CASSLGGLDEQYF TGTGCCAGCAGCTTGGGGGGGCTCGACGAGCAGTACTTC
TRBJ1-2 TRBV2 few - CASMPPGTNYGYTF TGTGCCAGCATGCCTCCAGGAACTAACTATGGCTACACCTTC
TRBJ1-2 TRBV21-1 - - CPNPGTDYGYTF TGTCCCAACCCGGGGACGGATTATGGCTACACCTTC
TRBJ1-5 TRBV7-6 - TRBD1 CASSPTDREKSNQPQHF TGTGCCAGCAGCCCCACGGACAGGGAAAAAAGCAATCAGCCCCAGCATTTT
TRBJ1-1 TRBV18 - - CASSPREITEAFF TGTGCCAGCTCACCACGGGAGATCACTGAAGCTTTCTTT
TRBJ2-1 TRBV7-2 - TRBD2 CASSPRPGLGAYLQFF TGTGCCAGCAGCCCCCGCCCGGGACTAGGTGCCTATTTGCAGTTCTTC
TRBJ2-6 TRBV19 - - CASSILISGANVLTF TGTGCCAGTAGTATTTTGATCTCTGGGGCCAACGTCCTGACTTTC
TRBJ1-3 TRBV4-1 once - CASSQEGPPSPPGNTIYF TGCGCCAGCAGCCAAGAAGGGCCCCCCTCTCCTCCTGGAAACACCATATATTTT
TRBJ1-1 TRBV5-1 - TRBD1 CASSGQPTSNTEAFF TGCGCCAGCTCGGGACAGCCCACCTCGAACACTGAAGCTTTCTTT
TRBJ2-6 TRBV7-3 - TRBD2 CASSLSPAGAGANVLTF TGTGCCAGCAGCTTAAGTCCCGCGGGGGCTGGGGCCAACGTCCTGACTTTC
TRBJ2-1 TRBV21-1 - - CASSNGSSGSRAYNEQFF TGTGCCAGCAGCAACGGCTCTAGCGGTAGTCGAGCCTACAATGAGCAGTTCTTC
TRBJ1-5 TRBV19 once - CASSIRRQPQHF TGTGCCAGTAGTATTAGACGGCAGCCCCAGCATTTT
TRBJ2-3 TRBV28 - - CASNPPTDTQYF TGTGCCAGCAATCCACCCACAGATACGCAGTATTTT
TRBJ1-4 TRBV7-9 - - CASSFSGGSEKLFF TGTGCCAGCAGCTTTTCGGGGGGCTCTGAAAAACTGTTTTTT
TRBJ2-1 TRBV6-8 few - CANHGGPEVNEQFF TGTGCCAACCACGGCGGTCCGGAGGTTAATGAGCAGTTCTTC
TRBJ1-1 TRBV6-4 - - CANGGEAFF TGTGCCAACGGGGGTGAAGCTTTCTTT
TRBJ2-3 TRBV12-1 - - CASSLATSGKERGTDTQYF TGTGCCAGCAGCCTTGCTACTAGCGGGAAAGAACGTGGGACAGATACGCAGTATTTT